These 14 T cell receptor beta chains were sequenced from one sample in a study of a mutant IDH1 vaccine in newly diagnosed glioma. Clones were sequenced by immunoSEQ multiplex PCR, and TCRdb holds only the in-frame ones, with some missing. The profile shows 30,000 to 35,000 clones, nearly 90% of them singletons. Time point: week 11, during vaccination. A single vaccine dose contained 300 ug of mutant IDH1 20-mer peptide, and topical imiquimod was used with it. The antigens these receptors bind are not known. The source was PBMCs, collected from a glioma patient whose treatment included an IDH1 peptide vaccine. The receptors derive from a man aged 18-30 years with glioma.

V is TRBV7-9 and J is TRBJ2-3; 16 bases agree with TRBD2. CDR1 and CDR2 (germline): SEHNR, FQNEAQ (reference sequence). V gave up 6 bases and J gave up 3 bases; unmatched junction bases: 9. This CDR3 region has 18 residues. The CDR3 DNA sequence: TGTGCCAGCAGTGAACCGGGACTAGCGGGAGGGAGTACAGATACGCAGTATTTT. Translation: CASSEPGLAGGSTDTQYF.

V and J are TRBV7-2 and TRBJ1-6, with D perhaps TRBD1 (6 bases). CDR1 is SGHTA, CDR2 FQGNSA, per germline. CDR3 size: 15 residues. Trimming left V 2 bases short and J 4 bases short, with 9 bases between. CDR3 DNA sequence: TGTGCCAGCAGCTTATTAACAGGGTATAATTCACCCCTCCACTTT. This codes for CASSLLTGYNSPLHF.

The chain is built from TRBV9 and TRBJ1-1, with D possibly TRBD1 on 5 matching bases. V dropped 0 bases and J dropped 7 bases, with 10 bases sitting between them. Per germline, CDR1 SGDLS and CDR2 YYNGEE. CDR3 length: 13 amino acids. The CDR3: CASSVAGVSEAFF. In DNA, the CDR3 is TGTGCCAGCAGCGTAGCGGGGGTGAGTGAAGCTTTCTTT.

This clone was picked up a small number of times. This chain joins TRBV6-1 and TRBJ2-5; 8 bases agree with TRBD1. Losses at the gene ends were 3 bases for V and 6 bases for J; bases not matched to a gene: 9. The V gene's germline CDR1 is MNHNS and CDR2 SASEGT. This CDR3 spans 15 amino acids. The CDR3 DNA is TGTGCCAGCAGTGACCAGTCCAGGGGGCTGAAGACCCAGTACTTC. This gives the protein CASSDQSRGLKTQYF.

The chain recombines TRBV9 with TRBJ2-6, with 7 nucleotides matching TRBD1. Trimming removed 2 bases from V and 4 bases from J; junction bases left unmatched: 6. The germline V gene has CDR1 SGDLS and CDR2 YYNGEE. There are 16 residues in the CDR3. The CDR3 DNA sequence: TGTGCCAGCAGCGTCAGACAGGGATCGGGGGCCAACGTCCTGACTTTC. Amino acids: CASSVRQGSGANVLTF. Using reference TRBV9 and TRBJ2-6 for the parts outside the CDR3, the full variable domain is DSGVTQTPKHLITATGQRVTLRCSPRSGDLSVYWYQQSLDQGLQFLIQYYNGEERAKGNILERFSAQQFPDLHSELNLSSLELGDSALYFCASSVRQGSGANVLTFGAGSRLTVL.

The chain recombines TRBV19 with TRBJ1-5; 8 bases align to TRBD1. Germline V gene sequence: CDR1 LNHDA, CDR2 SQIVND (reference sequence). V gave up 1 base and J gave up 3 bases; unmatched junction bases: 2. The CDR3 loop spans 15 amino acids. Here the CDR3 reads CASSIADRANQPQHF. As DNA, the CDR3 is TGTGCCAGTAGTATAGCGGACAGGGCCAATCAGCCCCAGCATTTT.

J is TRBJ2-3 and V is TRBV7-9; D is unresolved. CDR3 length: 15 amino acids. The V gene's germline CDR1 is SEHNR and CDR2 FQNEAQ (reference sequence). V lost 0 bases and J lost 2, with 9 bases in between. CDR3 sequence: CASSLALSPTDTQYF. CDR3 DNA sequence: TGTGCCAGCAGCTTAGCGCTAAGCCCCACAGATACGCAGTATTTT.

The V and J genes are TRBV11-2 and TRBJ1-6; no reliable D call. Germline V gene sequence: CDR1 SGHAT, CDR2 FQNNGV. The CDR3 loop spans 14 amino acids. Trimming removed 3 bases at V and 2 bases at J, with 5 bases between. This chain's CDR3 is CASSFQPYNSPLHF. CDR3 DNA: TGTGCCAGCAGCTTCCAGCCCTATAATTCACCCCTCCACTTT.

The chain combines TRBV9 with TRBJ1-1; perhaps TRBD1 as D (6 bases). The germline V and J ends were trimmed by 10 bases and 2 bases, with 27 bases remaining between them. Germline loops: CDR1 SGDLS, CDR2 YYNGEE. The length of the CDR3 is 17 residues. As DNA, the CDR3 is TGTGCCCTCCCGATGCCGAGACAGGCTAACCTCAACACTGAAGCTTTCTTT. Translation gives CALPMPRQANLNTEAFF.

The chain carries TRBV29-1 and TRBJ1-2; TRBD1 aligns across 12 bases. CDR1 and CDR2 (germline): SQVTM, ANQGSEA. The length of the CDR3 is 15 residues. The V and J ends lost 4 bases and 7 bases, in that order; junction bases with no gene match: 10. CDR3: CSVAGQGALLGGYTF. The CDR3 coding sequence is TGCAGCGTTGCGGGACAGGGGGCGTTGCTTGGTGGCTACACCTTC.

CDR3 loop: CAWSVQGTGVGQPQHF. As DNA, the CDR3 is TGTGCCTGGAGTGTTCAGGGGACAGGGGTAGGACAGCCCCAGCATTTT. The V call is TRBV30, the J call TRBJ1-5, with TRBD1 matching 10 bases. This CDR3 is built from 16 residues. V shed 0 bases and J 7 bases; nucleotides not matched to a gene: 9. Germline loops: CDR1 GTSNPN, CDR2 SVGIG (reference sequence). The full variable domain, rest sourced from reference TRBV30 and TRBJ1-5, is SQTIHQWPATLVQPVGSPLSLECTVEGTSNPNLYWYRQAAGRGLQLLFYSVGIGQISSEVPQNLSASRPQDRQFILSSKKLLLSDSGFYLCAWSVQGTGVGQPQHFGDGTRLSIL.

The chain is built from TRBV5-5 and TRBJ2-2, with 12 bases identical to TRBD2. The V segment lost 4 bases and the J segment 4 bases; nucleotides outside the gene matches: 5. This CDR3 is built from 16 residues. Germline values: CDR1 SGHKS, CDR2 YYEKEE (reference sequence). The CDR3 region is CASSLSTSGSTGELFF. DNA of the CDR3: TGTGCCAGCAGCCTTTCGACTAGCGGGAGCACCGGGGAGCTGTTTTTT.

This sequence joins TRBV25-1 and TRBJ2-4; TRBD1 agrees at 11 bases. The J segment lost 7 bases and the V segment lost 2 bases, leaving 4 bases of the junction unmatched. The CDR3 loop spans 15 amino acids. In germline, CDR1 is MGHDK, CDR2 SYGVNS. The CDR3 DNA sequence: TGTGCCAGCAGTGAACGTGGGACAGGGGGGAACATTCAGTACTTC. This gives the protein CASSERGTGGNIQYF.

The table lists this clone with a few counts. The chain recombines TRBV30 with TRBJ2-1; D call uncertain. Germline CDR1 is GTSNPN and CDR2 is SVGIG (reference sequence). There are 13 residues in the CDR3. Trimming pared 3 bases from V and 10 bases from J, leaving 16 bases between. The CDR3 DNA follows: TGTGCCTGGAGAGCAAGGCGTTCTCCAGAGCAGTTCTTC. This encodes CAWRARRSPEQFF.